What follows describes a single T cell receptor beta chain. This specimen comes from a study of blood T cell repertoires in COVID-19. In the study overall: Donors in the United States, Italy and Spain gave samples during acute or convalescent COVID-19. Sources were T cells, B-cell-depleted T cells, or PBMCs; the material itself was cDNA or gDNA.

CDR1 SGHRS and CDR2 YFSETQ come from the germline V gene. With V trimmed by 4 bases and J by 2 bases, 9 bases remained unmatched. The CDR3 loop spans 16 amino acids. Enrolment of Seattle patients took place during active infection, and they were followed longitudinally. How the authors handled the data: Reference gene primer amplification gave estimated nucleated cell counts. Clones were sequenced by immunoSEQ multiplex PCR, and TCRdb holds only the in-frame ones, with some missing. The V and J calls and clone size are taken from that table; D and trimming were inferred from the DNA. The sample shows 250,000 to 400,000 clones, 90% of them seen only once.

The material sequenced was peripheral blood. The rearrangement joins TRBV5-1 to TRBJ2-7, with TRBD1 identical over 10 bases. This receptor was identified in a woman under 40 with COVID-19, enrolled during active disease. CDR3: CASSIEPGQGTYEQYF. The DNA for the CDR3 is TGCGCCAGCAGCATAGAACCGGGACAGGGGACCTACGAGCAGTACTTC.